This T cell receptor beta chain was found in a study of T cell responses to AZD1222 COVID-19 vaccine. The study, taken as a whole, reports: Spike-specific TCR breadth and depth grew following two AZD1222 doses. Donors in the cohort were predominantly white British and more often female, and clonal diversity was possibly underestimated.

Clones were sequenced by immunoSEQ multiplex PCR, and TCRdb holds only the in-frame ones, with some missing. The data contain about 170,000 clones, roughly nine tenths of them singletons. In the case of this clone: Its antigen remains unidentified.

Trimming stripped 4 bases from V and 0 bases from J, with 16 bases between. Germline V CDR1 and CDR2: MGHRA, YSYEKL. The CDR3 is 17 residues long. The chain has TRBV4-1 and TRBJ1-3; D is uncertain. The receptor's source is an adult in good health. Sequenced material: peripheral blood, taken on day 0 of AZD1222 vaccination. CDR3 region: CASSRGQLLSSGNTIYF. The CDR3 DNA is TGCGCCAGCAGCCGAGGGCAACTGCTAAGCTCTGGAAACACCATATATTTT.